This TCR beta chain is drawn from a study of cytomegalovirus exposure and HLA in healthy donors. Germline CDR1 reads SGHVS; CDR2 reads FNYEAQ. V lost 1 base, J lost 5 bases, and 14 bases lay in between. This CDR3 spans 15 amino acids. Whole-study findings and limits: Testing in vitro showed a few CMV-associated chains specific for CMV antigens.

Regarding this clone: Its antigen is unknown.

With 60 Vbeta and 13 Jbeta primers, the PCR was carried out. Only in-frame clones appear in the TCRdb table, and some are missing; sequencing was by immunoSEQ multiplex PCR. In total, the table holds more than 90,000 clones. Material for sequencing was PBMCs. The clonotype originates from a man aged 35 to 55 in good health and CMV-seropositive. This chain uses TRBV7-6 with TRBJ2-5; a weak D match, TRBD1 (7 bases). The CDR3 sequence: CASSLGGRGAETQYF. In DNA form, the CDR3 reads TGTGCCAGCAGCTTAGGTGGCAGGGGGGCGGAGACCCAGTACTTC.